The 9 T cell receptor beta chains presented below share a single source sample, sequenced in a study of CD8+ T cells in alopecia areata. As the sequencing template, cDNA was produced by extracting RNA and reverse transcribing it. TCRdb's copy holds only in-frame clones and misses some; the assay was immunoSEQ multiplex PCR. The data show roughly 120,000 clones, around 56% seen once. Treatment meaning: oral pan-JAK inhibitor, 5-10 mg twice daily. Sequencing used CD4+ T cells sorted from blood, obtained at week 4, from a patient treated with tofacitinib. Source of these receptors: a human donor with alopecia areata.

The V and J genes are TRBV4-2 and TRBJ2-3; either TRBD1 or TRBD2 may supply D (6 bases each). This CDR3 is 15 amino acids long. V was cut by 1 base and J by 0 bases, with 8 bases left in between. Germline values: CDR1 LGHNA, CDR2 YNFKEQ. CDR3 in amino acids: CASSQAGGSTDTQYF. CDR3 nucleotides: TGTGCCAGCAGCCAAGCCGGGGGCAGCACAGATACGCAGTATTTT.

The chain uses TRBV6-1 and TRBJ1-1, with TRBD1 matching 12 bases. J lost 1 base, V lost 4 bases, and 4 bases had no gene match. CDR3 length: 16 residues. CDR1 is MNHNS and CDR2 is SASEGT in the germline V gene. As DNA, the CDR3 is TGTGCCAGCAGTGCCGGGACAGGGGGCAAGAACACTGAAGCTTTCTTT. It translates to CASSAGTGGKNTEAFF.

V is TRBV5-1 and J is TRBJ1-4, with no clear D. This CDR3 contains 15 residues. V dropped 1 base and J dropped 8 bases, with 15 bases sitting between them. Germline V lookup: CDR1 SGHRS, CDR2 YFSETQ. The CDR3 sequence is CASSLRQLGREKLFF. CDR3 nucleotides: TGCGCCAGCAGCTTGAGGCAACTCGGCCGAGAAAAACTGTTTTTT.

The chain employs TRBV7-2 and TRBJ1-5, with 10 bases that match TRBD1. The trim removed 1 base at V and 4 bases at J, leaving 1 base unmatched. The CDR3 consists of 15 residues. The germline V gene has CDR1 SGHTA and CDR2 FQGNSA. The CDR3 nucleotides read TGTGCCAGCAGCTTAGGGACAGGGGGGAATCAGCCCCAGCATTTT. It specifies CASSLGTGGNQPQHF.

The J gene is TRBJ1-6, the V gene TRBV2; a possible D gene is TRBD1 (5 bases). The CDR3 is 13 amino acids. V was shortened by 8 bases and J by 4 bases, with 9 bases between the two germline ends. Germline CDR1 reads SNHLY; CDR2 reads FYNNEI. CDR3: CASEQGYNSPLHF. In nucleotides, the CDR3 is TGTGCCAGCGAGCAGGGTTATAATTCACCCCTCCACTTT.

The V and J genes are TRBV7-6 and TRBJ2-3; 8 bases are shared with TRBD2. Trimming took 5 bases from V and 0 from J; bases not matched to a gene: 4. This CDR3 contains 15 residues. Germline V gene data show CDR1 as SGHVS and CDR2 as FNYEAQ. The CDR3 here is CASSLRTSSTDTQYF. CDR3 DNA: TGTGCCAGCAGCCTACGGACTAGCAGCACAGATACGCAGTATTTT.

This clone was seen a single time. The chain couples TRBV29-1 to TRBJ2-1; 12 positions match TRBD2. Per the germline V gene, CDR1 is SQVTM and CDR2 is ANQGSEA. This CDR3 has 18 amino acids. The V segment lost 3 bases and the J segment 3 bases; nucleotides outside the gene matches: 12. The DNA for the CDR3 is TGCAGCGTTGACTTAGCCGGGACTAGCGGGTTAAGCTACAATGAGCAGTTCTTC. This gives the protein CSVDLAGTSGLSYNEQFF.

The chain couples TRBV30 to TRBJ2-1; TRBD1 matches at 8 bases. CDR1 and CDR2 from the germline V gene are GTSNPN and SVGIG (reference sequence). V gave up 2 bases and J gave up 3 bases; unmatched junction bases: 6. The CDR3 covers 15 residues. The CDR3, as DNA: TGTGCCTGGAGTCCCAGGGGGCCCTTCTACAATGAGCAGTTCTTC. Its protein is CAWSPRGPFYNEQFF. The complete variable domain, with remaining parts taken from reference TRBV30 and TRBJ2-1, reads SQTIHQWPATLVQPVGSPLSLECTVEGTSNPNLYWYRQAAGRGLQLLFYSVGIGQISSEVPQNLSASRPQDRQFILSSKKLLLSDSGFYLCAWSPRGPFYNEQFFGPGTRLTVL.

V usage is TRBV9 and J usage is TRBJ2-2; D uncertain. Germline V lookup: CDR1 SGDLS, CDR2 YYNGEE. Deletions cut 0 bases from V and 3 bases from J, with 3 bases between. The CDR3 loop spans 13 amino acids. CDR3 in DNA: TGTGCCAGCAGCGTAGGAGACACCGGGGAGCTGTTTTTT. Translation gives CASSVGDTGELFF.